The 27 T cell receptor beta chains below all came from one sample that was sequenced in a study of early T cells in non-severe SARS-CoV-2 infection. TCRdb processed the 5' RACE reads anew with MiXCR; each CDR3 protein has one entry. This table has 97,000 or so distinct CDR3 sequences, roughly 14% appearing once. The specimen was whole blood. The origin of the receptors is an adult who was a healthcare worker with PCR-confirmed SARS-CoV-2 infection or an uninfected control (not recorded which).

In this sample, this clonotype turned up many times. This rearrangement joins TRBV4-3 to TRBJ2-1, with D possibly being TRBD2 (5 bases). V lost 0 bases and J lost 3, with 15 bases in between. Per the germline V gene, CDR1 is LGHNA and CDR2 is YSLEER. The CDR3 is made up of 17 amino acids. CDR3 residues: CASSQDAQHGIYNEQFF. Here the CDR3 DNA reads TGCGCCAGCAGCCAAGATGCCCAACACGGGATCTACAATGAGCAGTTCTTC.

This clonotype was seen repeatedly, ten times or more. The rearrangement uses TRBV2 and TRBJ1-1; D possibly corresponds to TRBD1 (6 bases). This CDR3 spans 11 amino acids. The germline gives CDR1 SNHLY, CDR2 FYNNEI. The germline V and J ends were trimmed by 11 bases and 6 bases, with 13 bases remaining between them. CDR3 region: CASRGGPEAFF. The CDR3, as DNA: TGTGCCTCTAGAGGGGGGCCTGAAGCTTTCTTT. The full variable domain, rest sourced from reference TRBV2 and TRBJ1-1, is EPEVTQTPSHQVTQMGQEVILRCVPISNHLYFYWYRQILGQKVEFLVSFYNNEISEKSEIFDDQFSVERPDGSNFTLKIRSTKLEDSAMYFCASRGGPEAFFGQGTRLTVV.

Many counts were recorded for this clonotype. The chain joins TRBV29-1 to TRBJ2-1, with TRBD1 identical over 10 bases. Germline-derived CDR1 and CDR2 are SQVTM and ANQGSEA. Trimming cost V 2 bases and J 9 bases; bases outside gene matches: 10. CDR3 length: 15 amino acids. DNA of the CDR3: TGCAGCGTTGAATTCCGGGACAGGGGAGTTGGTGAGCAGTTCTTC. It yields the protein CSVEFRDRGVGEQFF.

This clonotype was observed at least ten times. The gene calls are TRBV7-2 and TRBJ1-1; a weak D match, TRBD1 (5 bases). V lost 1 base to trimming and J lost 10 bases, with 10 bases between them. The CDR3 consists of 12 residues. Germline values: CDR1 SGHTA, CDR2 FQGNSA. This CDR3 reads CASSLGKGIAFF. DNA for the CDR3: TGTGCCAGCAGCTTAGGGAAGGGGATAGCTTTCTTT.

Ten or more counts support this clonotype. This rearrangement joins TRBV20-1 to TRBJ2-5; TRBD1 might be the D (6 bases). V was shortened by 3 bases and J by 4 bases, with 9 bases between the two germline ends. This CDR3 comprises 12 residues. In germline, CDR1 is DFQATT, CDR2 SNEGSKA (reference sequence). The CDR3 loop is CSASMGAETQYF. The CDR3 DNA reads TGCAGTGCTAGTATGGGGGCAGAGACCCAGTACTTC.

As regards this clonotype: A read error is possible here, since a much larger clone lies one base away. This chain connects TRBV5-1 to TRBJ1-2; D unclear. Per the germline V gene, CDR1 is SGHRS and CDR2 is YFSETQ. This CDR3 is 15 amino acids long. CDR3 protein: CANSLDPGTNYGYTF. Here the CDR3 DNA reads TGCGCCAACAGCTTGGATCCGGGAACTAACTATGGCTACACCTTC.

This clonotype has at least ten counts. V is TRBV18 and J is TRBJ1-5; 10 bases map to TRBD1. The V segment lost 4 bases and the J segment 4 bases; nucleotides outside the gene matches: 10. Germline values: CDR1 KGHSH, CDR2 LQKENI. CDR3 length equals 17 residues. CDR3 DNA sequence: TGTGCCAGCTCACGCATACCCGGGACAGGGGTTAATCAGCCCCAGCATTTT. Translating gives CASSRIPGTGVNQPQHF.

This chain links TRBV11-2 with TRBJ2-3; weak D call: TRBD2 (6 bases). The germline CDR1 and CDR2 sequences are SGHAT and FQNNGV. The V gene lost 3 bases and the J gene lost 4 bases, with 14 bases spanning the gap. The CDR3 covers 15 residues. The CDR3 DNA sequence: TGTGCCAGCAGCTTTCTCGCGGGACGGTCAGATACGCAGTATTTT. This sequence encodes CASSFLAGRSDTQYF.

This clonotype has a count of ten or more. The V gene is TRBV6-5, the J gene TRBJ2-7, with a tentative D call TRBD2 (5 bases). The V end was cut by 0 bases, the J end by 3 bases, with 12 bases between. Germline CDR1 MNHEY, CDR2 SVGAGI. This CDR3 has 15 residues. The CDR3 DNA is TGTGCCAGCAGTTACTCCAGCGGAGGTATCTACGAGCAGTACTTC. Residues: CASSYSSGGIYEQYF.

In this sample, this clonotype turned up a few times. This rearrangement joins TRBV2 to TRBJ2-1, with 11 bases aligning to TRBD1. V lost 8 bases, J lost 3 bases, and 3 bases stayed unmatched. Per germline, CDR1 SNHLY and CDR2 FYNNEI. CDR3 length equals 14 residues. CDR3 bases: TGTGCCAGCGGGGGGACAGGGGGCTACAATGAGCAGTTCTTC. It encodes CASGGTGGYNEQFF. Variable domain in full (rest from reference TRBV2 and TRBJ2-1): EPEVTQTPSHQVTQMGQEVILRCVPISNHLYFYWYRQILGQKVEFLVSFYNNEISEKSEIFDDQFSVERPDGSNFTLKIRSTKLEDSAMYFCASGGTGGYNEQFFGPGTRLTVL.

The sample holds a few counts of this clonotype. This rearrangement joins TRBV20-1 to TRBJ2-2; the D gene is possibly TRBD2 (6 bases). The V end was cut by 6 bases, the J end by 6 bases, with 17 bases between. CDR3 size: 14 residues. CDR1 and CDR2 from the germline V gene are DFQATT and SNEGSKA (reference sequence). In nucleotides, the CDR3 is TGCAGTGCGCAACTAGGACCGGGGGCCGGGGAGCTGTTTTTT. This gives the protein CSAQLGPGAGELFF.

The DNA of the CDR3 is TGTGCTAGTGGGCGACTAGCGGGAGGCCGAGATACGCAGTATTTT. As protein: CASGRLAGGRDTQYF. V and J are TRBV12-5 and TRBJ2-3; 13 positions match TRBD2. The CDR3 length is 15 residues. Germline loops: CDR1 LGHNT, CDR2 FRNRAP. The J segment lost 5 bases and the V segment lost 6 bases, leaving 5 bases of the junction unmatched.

This clonotype has just a few counts. This chain links TRBV4-1 with TRBJ2-5, with D hard to call. V shed 0 bases and J shed 1 base, with 9 bases lying between them. The CDR3 is 15 amino acids. CDR1 and CDR2 (germline): MGHRA, YSYEKL. CDR3 sequence: CASSQEGQPQETQYF. The CDR3 nucleotides are TGCGCCAGCAGCCAAGAGGGCCAGCCCCAAGAGACCCAGTACTTC.

The V call is TRBV5-1, the J call TRBJ1-5, with 8 bases aligning to TRBD1. Losses at the gene ends were 4 bases for V and 0 bases for J; bases not matched to a gene: 3. CDR3 length: 15 amino acids. CDR1 and CDR2 from the germline V gene are SGHRS and YFSETQ. The CDR3 DNA reads TGCGCCAGCAGCCCGACAGGGGCTAGCAATCAGCCCCAGCATTTT. It codes for CASSPTGASNQPQHF.

The table lists this clonotype with many counts. The CDR3 loop reads CASSQDGNSVGADTQYF. CDR3 sequence (DNA): TGCGCCAGCAGCCAAGATGGGAACAGCGTAGGGGCAGATACGCAGTATTTT. The V call is TRBV4-1, the J call TRBJ2-3; tentative D call: TRBD1 (5 bases). Per germline, CDR1 MGHRA and CDR2 YSYEKL. With 0 bases removed from V and 4 bases from J, the gap between germline ends came to 17 bases. The CDR3 is 17 amino acids.

This clonotype was seen at least ten times. The gene calls are TRBV6-5 and TRBJ2-2; D not certain. Germline V lookup: CDR1 MNHEY, CDR2 SVGAGI. The CDR3 has 16 residues. V was trimmed by 7 bases and J by 0 bases, leaving 15 bases between them. The CDR3 here is CASNRQPLANTGELFF. For the CDR3, the DNA is TGTGCCAGCAACCGACAACCACTGGCGAACACCGGGGAGCTGTTTTTT.

The sample holds a few counts of this clonotype. The genes are TRBV6-5 and TRBJ1-6; D may be TRBD1 (5 bases). The germline V gene encodes CDR1 MNHEY and CDR2 SVGAGI. The CDR3 consists of 16 residues. V was trimmed by 7 bases and J by 7 bases, leaving 20 bases between them. The CDR3 DNA reads TGTGCCAGCACCCTCAGGTGGGGGAGGACAAATTCACCCCTCCACTTT. This sequence encodes CASTLRWGRTNSPLHF.

The chain employs TRBV18 and TRBJ2-7, with D perhaps matching TRBD2 (6 bases). The CDR3 runs 13 residues. Germline V lookup: CDR1 KGHSH, CDR2 LQKENI. V lost 4 bases to trimming and J lost 2 bases, with 9 bases between them. CDR3 bases: TGTGCCAGCTCACGATCTAGCGCCTACGAGCAGTACTTC. Translating gives CASSRSSAYEQYF.

The chain uses TRBV12-3 or TRBV12-4 and TRBJ2-7, with 7 bases that match TRBD1. This CDR3 is 15 amino acids long. Trimming removed 4 bases from V and 4 bases from J; junction bases left unmatched: 10. The CDR3 reads CASSSRDSPSYEQYF. The DNA of the CDR3 is TGTGCCAGCAGTTCCCGGGACAGTCCTAGTTACGAGCAGTACTTC.

At least ten counts were recorded for this clonotype. The chain employs TRBV3-1 and TRBJ2-7; D gene uncertain. Germline V gene data show CDR1 as LGHDT and CDR2 as YNNKEL (reference sequence). The CDR3 loop spans 15 amino acids. V dropped 5 bases and J dropped 0 bases, with 14 bases sitting between them. The CDR3: CASSAKGAPSYEQYF. The DNA for the CDR3 is TGTGCCAGCAGCGCGAAGGGCGCGCCCTCCTACGAGCAGTACTTC.

The chain carries TRBV7-3 and TRBJ2-2; no firm D call. Germline CDR1 reads SGHTA; CDR2 reads FQGTGA. V was clipped by 3 bases and J by 7 bases, with 9 bases between them. The CDR3 is made up of 13 amino acids. DNA of the CDR3: TGTGCCAGCAGCTTTTTATGGGGCGGGGAGCTGTTTTTT. Amino acids: CASSFLWGGELFF.

This clonotype was found a few times. The chain has TRBV7-6 and TRBJ1-6; D not resolved. The CDR3 has 13 residues. Trimming shortened V by 4 bases and J by 7 bases, and 8 bases separated the two germline ends. Germline values: CDR1 SGHVS, CDR2 FNYEAQ. The CDR3 nucleotides read TGTGCCAGCAGCTCACTTTCAAATTCACCCCTCCACTTT. Translation gives CASSSLSNSPLHF.

This sequence joins TRBV28 and TRBJ2-1, with D uncertain. V shed 5 bases and J shed 10 bases, with 9 bases lying between them. CDR1 and CDR2 from the germline V gene are MDHEN and SYDVKM. The CDR3 has 11 residues. CDR3 coding DNA: TGTGCCAGCAGTACGAGCCCAGAGCAGTTCTTC. It encodes CASSTSPEQFF.

This chain uses TRBV7-6 with TRBJ1-1; D unclear. This CDR3 region has 13 residues. Germline CDR1 is SGHVS and CDR2 is FNYEAQ. V lost 2 bases to trimming and J lost 1 base, with 5 bases between them. The CDR3 is CASSLTSNTEAFF. CDR3 in DNA: TGTGCCAGCAGCTTAACCTCGAACACTGAAGCTTTCTTT.

About this clonotype: A single base separates this from a much larger clone, so it may be a read error. V and J are TRBV2 and TRBJ2-3, with 9 bases matching TRBD2. The CDR3 contains 15 residues. J lost 4 bases, V lost 7 bases, and 9 bases had no gene match. In germline, CDR1 is SNHLY, CDR2 FYNNEI. CDR3 residues: CASNAGSGSADTQYF. The DNA for the CDR3 is TGTGCCAGCAATGCTGGTAGCGGGAGTGCAGATACGCAGTATTTT.

The chain employs TRBV7-2 and TRBJ2-5; TRBD2 matches at 7 bases. V shed 7 bases, J shed 2 bases, and the junction held 7 bases outside the gene matches. Per the germline V gene, CDR1 is SGHTA and CDR2 is FQGNSA. The CDR3 runs 14 residues. CDR3 loop: CASTSMGGQETQYF. CDR3 sequence (DNA): TGTGCCAGCACCTCGATGGGAGGGCAAGAGACCCAGTACTTC.

This clonotype has ten or more counts. The rearrangement links TRBV7-6 to TRBJ2-1; D call uncertain. Deletions cut 2 bases from V and 6 bases from J, with 14 bases between. This CDR3 contains 15 residues. Germline CDR1 SGHVS, CDR2 FNYEAQ. The CDR3 DNA sequence: TGTGCCAGCAGCTTACAGCGAATCGGCGGCAATGAGCAGTTCTTC. Residues: CASSLQRIGGNEQFF.